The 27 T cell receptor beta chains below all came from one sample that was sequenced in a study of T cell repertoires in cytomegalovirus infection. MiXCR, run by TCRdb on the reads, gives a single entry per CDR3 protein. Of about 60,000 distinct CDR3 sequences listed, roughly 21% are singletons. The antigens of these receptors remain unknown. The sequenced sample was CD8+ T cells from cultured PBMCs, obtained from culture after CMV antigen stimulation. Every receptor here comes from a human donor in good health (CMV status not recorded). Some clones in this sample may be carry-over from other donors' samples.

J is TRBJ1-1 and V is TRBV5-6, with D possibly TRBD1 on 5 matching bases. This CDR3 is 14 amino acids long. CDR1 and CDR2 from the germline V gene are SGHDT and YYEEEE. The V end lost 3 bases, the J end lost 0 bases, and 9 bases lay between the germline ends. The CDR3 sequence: CASSSSGMNTEAFF. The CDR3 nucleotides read TGTGCCAGCAGCTCATCAGGGATGAACACTGAAGCTTTCTTT.

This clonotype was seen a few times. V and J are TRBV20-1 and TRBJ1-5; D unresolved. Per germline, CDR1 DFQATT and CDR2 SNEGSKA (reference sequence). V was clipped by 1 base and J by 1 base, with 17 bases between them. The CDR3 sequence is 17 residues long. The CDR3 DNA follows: TGCAGTGCTAGAGTTTTTCGGGAGACAAAGAGCAATCAGCCCCAGCATTTT. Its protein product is CSARVFRETKSNQPQHF.

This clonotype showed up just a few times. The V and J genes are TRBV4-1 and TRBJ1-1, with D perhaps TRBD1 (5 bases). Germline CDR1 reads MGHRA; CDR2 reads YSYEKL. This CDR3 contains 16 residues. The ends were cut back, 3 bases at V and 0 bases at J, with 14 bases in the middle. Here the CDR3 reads CASSQEATAMNTEAFF. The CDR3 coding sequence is TGCGCCAGCAGCCAGGAAGCGACAGCGATGAACACTGAAGCTTTCTTT.

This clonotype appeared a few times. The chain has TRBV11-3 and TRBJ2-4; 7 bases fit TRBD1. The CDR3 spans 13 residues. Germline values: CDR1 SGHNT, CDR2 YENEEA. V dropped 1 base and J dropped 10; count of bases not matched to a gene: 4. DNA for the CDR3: TGTGCCAGCAGCTTAGCGACAGGGAGTATTCAGTACTTC. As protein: CASSLATGSIQYF.

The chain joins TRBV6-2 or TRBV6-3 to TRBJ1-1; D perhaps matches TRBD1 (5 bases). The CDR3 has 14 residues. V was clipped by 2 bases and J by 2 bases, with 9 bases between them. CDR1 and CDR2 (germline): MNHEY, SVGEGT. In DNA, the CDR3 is TGTGCCAGCAGTTACATCGACAGAAACACTGAAGCTTTCTTT. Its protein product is CASSYIDRNTEAFF.

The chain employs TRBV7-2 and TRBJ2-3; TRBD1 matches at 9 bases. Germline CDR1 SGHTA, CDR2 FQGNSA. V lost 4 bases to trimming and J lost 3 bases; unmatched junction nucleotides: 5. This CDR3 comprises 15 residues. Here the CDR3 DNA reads TGTGCCAGCAGCTCCACAGGGGGCAGTACAGATACGCAGTATTTT. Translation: CASSSTGGSTDTQYF. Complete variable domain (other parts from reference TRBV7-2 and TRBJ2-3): GAGVSQSPSNKVTEKGKDVELRCDPISGHTALYWYRQSLGQGLEFLIYFQGNSAPDKSGLPSDRFSAERTGGSVSTLTIQRTQQEDSAVYLCASSSTGGSTDTQYFGPGTRLTVL.

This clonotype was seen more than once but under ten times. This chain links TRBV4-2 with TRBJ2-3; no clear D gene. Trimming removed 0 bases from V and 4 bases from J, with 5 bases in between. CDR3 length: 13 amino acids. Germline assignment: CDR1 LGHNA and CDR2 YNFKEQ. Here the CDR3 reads CASSQENPDTQYF. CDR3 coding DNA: TGTGCCAGCAGCCAAGAGAACCCAGATACGCAGTATTTT.

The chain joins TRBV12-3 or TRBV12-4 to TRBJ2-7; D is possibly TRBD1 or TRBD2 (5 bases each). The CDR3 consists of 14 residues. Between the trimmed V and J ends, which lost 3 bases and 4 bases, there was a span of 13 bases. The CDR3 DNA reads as TGTGCCAGCAGTTTCTCGGGGCTTTATTACGAGCAGTACTTC. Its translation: CASSFSGLYYEQYF.

CDR3 protein: CASKAPYQGNIQYF. In DNA form, the CDR3 reads TGTGCCAGCAAAGCCCCCTACCAGGGTAACATTCAGTACTTC. This chain links TRBV2 with TRBJ2-4; possibly TRBD1 for D (5 bases). Germline V CDR1 and CDR2: SNHLY, FYNNEI. The CDR3 is 14 residues long. V was cut by 7 bases and J by 7 bases, with 17 bases left in between.

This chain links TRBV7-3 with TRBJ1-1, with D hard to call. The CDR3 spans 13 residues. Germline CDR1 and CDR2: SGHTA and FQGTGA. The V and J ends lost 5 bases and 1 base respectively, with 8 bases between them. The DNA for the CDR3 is TGTGCCAGCAGCGGTAACCCGAACACTGAAGCTTTCTTT. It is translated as CASSGNPNTEAFF.

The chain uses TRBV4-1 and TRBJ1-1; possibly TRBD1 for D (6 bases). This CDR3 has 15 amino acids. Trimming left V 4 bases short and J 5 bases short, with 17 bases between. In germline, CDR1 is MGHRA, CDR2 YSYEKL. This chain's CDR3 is CASSRQDTGWTEAFF. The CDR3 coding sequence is TGCGCCAGCAGCCGTCAGGATACAGGGTGGACTGAAGCTTTCTTT.

CDR3 amino acids: CASKRSGGRGYTF. For the CDR3, the DNA is TGTGCCAGCAAGAGGTCAGGGGGTCGTGGCTACACCTTC. V is TRBV12-3 or TRBV12-4 and J is TRBJ1-2; 7 nucleotides align to TRBD1. The V and J ends lost 7 bases and 7 bases, in that order; junction bases with no gene match: 9. This CDR3 is built from 13 residues.

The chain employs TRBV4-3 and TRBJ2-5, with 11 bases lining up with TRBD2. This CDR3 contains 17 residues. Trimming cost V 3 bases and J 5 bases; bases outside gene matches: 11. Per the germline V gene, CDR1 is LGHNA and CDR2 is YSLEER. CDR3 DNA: TGCGCCAGCAGCCAGGGTCTTAGCGGGGGGGCCGAGGAGACCCAGTACTTC. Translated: CASSQGLSGGAEETQYF.

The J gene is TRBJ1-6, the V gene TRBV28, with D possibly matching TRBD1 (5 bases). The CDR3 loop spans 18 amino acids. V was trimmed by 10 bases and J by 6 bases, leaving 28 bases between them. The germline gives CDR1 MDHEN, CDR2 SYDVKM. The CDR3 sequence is CATRVLGSGRRSNSPLHF. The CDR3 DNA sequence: TGTGCCACCAGAGTCCTGGGTTCGGGACGACGCTCTAATTCACCCCTCCACTTT.

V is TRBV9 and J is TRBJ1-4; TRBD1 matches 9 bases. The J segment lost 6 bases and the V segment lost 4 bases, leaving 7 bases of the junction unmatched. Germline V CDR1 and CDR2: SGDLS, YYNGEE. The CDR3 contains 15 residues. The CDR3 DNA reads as TGTGCCAGCAGCACGAGGGACAGGGCTGATGAAAAACTGTTTTTT. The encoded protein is CASSTRDRADEKLFF.

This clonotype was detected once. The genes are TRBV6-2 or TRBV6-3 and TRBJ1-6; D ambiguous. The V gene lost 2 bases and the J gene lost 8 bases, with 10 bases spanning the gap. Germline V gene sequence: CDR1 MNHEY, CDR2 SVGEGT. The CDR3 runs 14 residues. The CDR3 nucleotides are TGTGCCAGCAGTTACAGGGCAGCTGATTCACCCCTCCACTTT. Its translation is CASSYRAADSPLHF.

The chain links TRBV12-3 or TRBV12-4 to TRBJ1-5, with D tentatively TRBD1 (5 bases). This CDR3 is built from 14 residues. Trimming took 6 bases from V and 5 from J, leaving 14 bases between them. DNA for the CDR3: TGTGCCAGCAGAATTGGGACGGTAGATCAGCCCCAGCATTTT. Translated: CASRIGTVDQPQHF.

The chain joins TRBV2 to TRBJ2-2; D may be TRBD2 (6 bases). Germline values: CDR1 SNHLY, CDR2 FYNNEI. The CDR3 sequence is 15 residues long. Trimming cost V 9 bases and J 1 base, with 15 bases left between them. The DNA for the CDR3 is TGTGCCAGTGTGACCGGGACTCTGAACACCGGGGAGCTGTTTTTT. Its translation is CASVTGTLNTGELFF. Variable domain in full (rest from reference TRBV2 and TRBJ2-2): EPEVTQTPSHQVTQMGQEVILRCVPISNHLYFYWYRQILGQKVEFLVSFYNNEISEKSEIFDDQFSVERPDGSNFTLKIRSTKLEDSAMYFCASVTGTLNTGELFFGEGSRLTVL.

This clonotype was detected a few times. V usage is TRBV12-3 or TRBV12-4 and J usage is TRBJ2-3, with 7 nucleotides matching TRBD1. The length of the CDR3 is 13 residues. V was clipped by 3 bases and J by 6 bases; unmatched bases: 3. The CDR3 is CASSFGTVDTQYF. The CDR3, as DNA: TGTGCCAGCAGTTTTGGGACAGTGGATACGCAGTATTTT.

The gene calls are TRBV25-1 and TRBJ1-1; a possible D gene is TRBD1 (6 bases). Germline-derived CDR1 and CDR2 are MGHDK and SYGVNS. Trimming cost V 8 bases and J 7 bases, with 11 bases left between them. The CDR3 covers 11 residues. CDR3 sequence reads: CASAEGGEAFF. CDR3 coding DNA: TGTGCCAGCGCAGAGGGGGGTGAAGCTTTCTTT.

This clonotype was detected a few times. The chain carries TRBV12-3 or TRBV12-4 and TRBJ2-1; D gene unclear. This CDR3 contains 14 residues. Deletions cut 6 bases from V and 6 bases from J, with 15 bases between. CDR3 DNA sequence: TGTGCCAGCAGCCCCCCCGGTGGTCCCAATGAGCAGTTCTTC. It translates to CASSPPGGPNEQFF.

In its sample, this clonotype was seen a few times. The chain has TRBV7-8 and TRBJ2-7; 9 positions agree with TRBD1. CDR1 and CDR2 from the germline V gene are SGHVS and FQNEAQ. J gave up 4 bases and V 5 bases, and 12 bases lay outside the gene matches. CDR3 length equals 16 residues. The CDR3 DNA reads TGTGCCAGCAGCCCTCCGGGACAGGGAAGACGGTACGAGCAGTACTTC. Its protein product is CASSPPGQGRRYEQYF.

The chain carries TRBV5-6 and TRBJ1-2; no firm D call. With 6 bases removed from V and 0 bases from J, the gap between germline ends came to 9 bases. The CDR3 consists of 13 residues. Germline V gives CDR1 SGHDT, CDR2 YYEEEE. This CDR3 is CASKAGANYGYTF. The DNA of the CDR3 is TGTGCCAGCAAGGCCGGGGCTAACTATGGCTACACCTTC.

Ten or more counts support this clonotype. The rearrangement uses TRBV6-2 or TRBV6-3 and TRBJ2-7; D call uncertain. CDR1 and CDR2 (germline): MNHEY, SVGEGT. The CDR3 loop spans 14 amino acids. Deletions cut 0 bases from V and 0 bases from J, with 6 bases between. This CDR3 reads CASSYSSSSYEQYF. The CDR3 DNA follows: TGTGCCAGCAGTTACTCCTCGAGCTCCTACGAGCAGTACTTC.

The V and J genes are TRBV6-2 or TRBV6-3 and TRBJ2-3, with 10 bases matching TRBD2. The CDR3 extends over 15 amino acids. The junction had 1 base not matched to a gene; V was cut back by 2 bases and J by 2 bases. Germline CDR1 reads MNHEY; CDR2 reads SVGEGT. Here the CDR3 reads CASSYSGGATDTQYF. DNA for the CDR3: TGTGCCAGCAGTTACAGCGGGGGGGCCACAGATACGCAGTATTTT.

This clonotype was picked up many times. The CDR3, as DNA: TGCGCCAGCAGCCAAGCGGGCGCCGATCAGCCCCAGCATTTT. Its protein is CASSQAGADQPQHF. This chain uses TRBV4-1 with TRBJ1-5; D is uncertain. The CDR3 length is 14 residues. The germline V and J ends were trimmed by 1 base and 5 bases, with 9 bases remaining between them. The V gene's germline CDR1 is MGHRA and CDR2 YSYEKL.

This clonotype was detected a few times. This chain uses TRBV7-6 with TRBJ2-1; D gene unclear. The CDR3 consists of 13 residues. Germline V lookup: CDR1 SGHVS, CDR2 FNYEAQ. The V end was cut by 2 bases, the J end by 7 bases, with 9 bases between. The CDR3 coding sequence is TGTGCCAGCAGCTTACCTGGGGTAAATGAGCAGTTCTTC. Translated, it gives CASSLPGVNEQFF.